The 3 T cell receptor beta chains in this list originate from one sample, sequenced in a study of OX40 agonist ivuxolimab in advanced cancers. TCRdb's copy holds only in-frame clones and misses some; the assay was immunoSEQ multiplex PCR. The sample lists some 72,000 clones; roughly 80% were seen once. Specimen: CD4+ or CD8+ T cells sorted from blood, collected in a trial of the OX40 agonist ivuxolimab. These receptors originate from an adult with an advanced solid tumor such as melanoma, head and neck, liver or kidney cancer.

This clone occurred once. The chain employs TRBV27 and TRBJ1-1; no reliable D call. The germline V gene encodes CDR1 MNHEY and CDR2 SMNVEV (reference sequence). The V and J ends lost 6 bases and 0 bases respectively, with 17 bases between them. This CDR3 has 16 residues. The CDR3 sequence: CASRQSLRKMNTEAFF. The CDR3 DNA reads TGTGCCAGCAGACAATCCCTCAGGAAGATGAACACTGAAGCTTTCTTT.

The sample holds one count of this clone. This chain links TRBV2 with TRBJ1-2, with D possibly matching TRBD1 (5 bases). Germline loops: CDR1 SNHLY, CDR2 FYNNEI. V was trimmed by 2 bases and J by 1 base, leaving 8 bases between them. The CDR3 is made up of 14 amino acids. The CDR3 DNA reads as TGTGCCAGCAGTGAACAGGGACTTAACTATGGCTACACCTTC. Translation gives CASSEQGLNYGYTF.

This sequence joins TRBV7-9 and TRBJ2-1, with D possibly matching TRBD1 (5 bases). This CDR3 has 14 residues. Between the trimmed V and J ends, which lost 3 bases and 5 bases, there was a span of 11 bases. Germline assignment: CDR1 SEHNR and CDR2 FQNEAQ (reference sequence). This CDR3 is CASSFGLQDNEQFF. The CDR3 DNA follows: TGTGCCAGCAGCTTTGGGTTACAGGACAATGAGCAGTTCTTC.